Here is one T cell receptor beta chain with its context. Its antigen is undetermined. This sample was taken from a study of cytomegalovirus exposure and HLA in healthy donors. The study's findings and limits: Roughly even sequencing depth across donors was the assumption behind the presence/absence analyses.

This PCR relied on a set of 60 Vbeta primers and 13 Jbeta primers. The method was immunoSEQ multiplex PCR; TCRdb's version includes in-frame clones alone and lacks a portion of them. Among 90,000 to 150,000 clones listed, 65% to 80% were seen once. Germline assignment: CDR1 SGHRS and CDR2 YFSETQ. This CDR3 spans 15 amino acids. V was shortened by 0 bases and J by 5 bases, with 14 bases between the two germline ends. Each donor's status was that of a healthy bone marrow donor. The receptor was derived from a human donor in good health. This chain joins TRBV5-1 and TRBJ1-2; no reliable D call. The specimen sequenced was PBMCs. The CDR3 is CASSLGESARYGYTF. The CDR3 bases are TGCGCCAGCAGCTTGGGGGAGAGCGCAAGGTATGGCTACACCTTC. Full variable domain (outside the CDR3, taken from reference TRBV5-1 and TRBJ1-2): KAGVTQTPRYLIKTRGQQVTLSCSPISGHRSVSWYQQTPGQGLQFLFEYFSETQRNKGNFPGRFSGRQFSNSRSEMNVSTLELGDSALYLCASSLGESARYGYTFGSGTRLTVV.